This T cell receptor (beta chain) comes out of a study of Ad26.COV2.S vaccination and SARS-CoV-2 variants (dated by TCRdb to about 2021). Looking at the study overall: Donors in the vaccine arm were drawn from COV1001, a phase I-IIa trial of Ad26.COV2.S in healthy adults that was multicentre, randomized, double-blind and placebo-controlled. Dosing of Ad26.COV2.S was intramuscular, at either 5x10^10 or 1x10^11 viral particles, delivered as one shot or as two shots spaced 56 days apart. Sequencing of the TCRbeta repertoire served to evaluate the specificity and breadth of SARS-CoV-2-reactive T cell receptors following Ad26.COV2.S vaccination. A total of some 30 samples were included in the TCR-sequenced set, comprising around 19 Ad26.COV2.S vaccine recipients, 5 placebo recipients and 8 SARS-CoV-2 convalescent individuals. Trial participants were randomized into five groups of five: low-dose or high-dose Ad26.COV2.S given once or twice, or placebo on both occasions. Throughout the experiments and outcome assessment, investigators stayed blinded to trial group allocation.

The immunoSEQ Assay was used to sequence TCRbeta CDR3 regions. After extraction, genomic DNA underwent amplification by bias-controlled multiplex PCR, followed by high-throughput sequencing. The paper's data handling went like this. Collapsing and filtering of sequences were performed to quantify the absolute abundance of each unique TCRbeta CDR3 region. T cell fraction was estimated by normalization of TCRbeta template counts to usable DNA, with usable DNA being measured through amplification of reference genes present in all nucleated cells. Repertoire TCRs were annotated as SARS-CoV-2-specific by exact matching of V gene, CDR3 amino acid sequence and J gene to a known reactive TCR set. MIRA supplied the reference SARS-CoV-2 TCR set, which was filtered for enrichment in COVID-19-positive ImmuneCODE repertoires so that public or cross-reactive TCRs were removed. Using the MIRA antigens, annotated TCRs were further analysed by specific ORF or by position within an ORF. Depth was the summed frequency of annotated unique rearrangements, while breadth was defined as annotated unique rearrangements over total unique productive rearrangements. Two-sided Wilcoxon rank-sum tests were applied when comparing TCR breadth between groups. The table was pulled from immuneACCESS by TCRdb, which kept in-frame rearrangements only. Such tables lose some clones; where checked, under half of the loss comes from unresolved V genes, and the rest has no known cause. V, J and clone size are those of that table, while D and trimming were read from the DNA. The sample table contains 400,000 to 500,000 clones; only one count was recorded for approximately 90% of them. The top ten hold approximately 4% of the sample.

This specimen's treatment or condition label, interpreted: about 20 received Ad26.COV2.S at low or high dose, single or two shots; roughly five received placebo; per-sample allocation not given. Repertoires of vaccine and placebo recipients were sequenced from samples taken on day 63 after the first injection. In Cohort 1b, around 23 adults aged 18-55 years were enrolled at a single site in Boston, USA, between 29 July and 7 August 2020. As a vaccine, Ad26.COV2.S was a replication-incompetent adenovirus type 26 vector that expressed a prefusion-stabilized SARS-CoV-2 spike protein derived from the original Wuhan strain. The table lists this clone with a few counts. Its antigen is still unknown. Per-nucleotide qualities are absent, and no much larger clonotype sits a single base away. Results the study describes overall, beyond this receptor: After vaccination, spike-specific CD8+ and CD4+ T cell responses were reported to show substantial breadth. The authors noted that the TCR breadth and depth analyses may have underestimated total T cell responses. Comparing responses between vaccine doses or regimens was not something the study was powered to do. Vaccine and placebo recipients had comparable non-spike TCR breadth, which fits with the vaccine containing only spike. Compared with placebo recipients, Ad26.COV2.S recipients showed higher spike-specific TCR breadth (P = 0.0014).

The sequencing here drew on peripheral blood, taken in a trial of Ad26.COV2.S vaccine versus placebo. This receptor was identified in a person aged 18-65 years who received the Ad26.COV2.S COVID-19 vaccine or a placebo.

The DNA sequence is given as TGTGCCAGCAGCCCACCCCAAGGCTGGGCGGAAGGCTACACCTTC. Translated, this gives CASSPPQGWAEGYTF. The rearranged chain carries TRBV7-3 and TRBJ1-2, with no reliable assignment of the D segment. The CDR3 covers 15 residues, taking in both the cysteine and the phenylalanine. Only the CDR3 portion is preserved as DNA: 45 bases, with reading frame beginning at the first base. The germline V gene supplies CDR1 SGHTA and CDR2 FQGTGA. V sheds 5 bases and J sheds 8 bases, leaving 21 bases between their ends.